This note documents a single T cell receptor beta chain sequence. The antigen remains unidentified. The repertoire was sequenced with immunoSEQ multiplex PCR; TCRdb's copy has only in-frame clones and lacks some. The table lists about 2,500,000 clones, approximately 90% of them singletons, with over 0.12% in the top ten. V shed 2 bases and J shed 0 bases, with 10 bases lying between them. CDR1 and CDR2 (germline): KGHSH, LQKENI. This CDR3 is built from 15 residues. This specimen comes from a study of shared clonotypes between healthy human individuals. Study results and caveats: Larger richness was generally estimated for naive than memory subsets. It was only blood that was sampled, and tissue repertoires likely differ.

The chain uses TRBV18 and TRBJ1-2; possible D gene TRBD1, 6 bases. This TCR was recovered from a man in his late teens or twenties in good health. Material: naive CD4+ T cells sorted from blood. Indicated subset: CD45RA+ positively selected. The CDR3 loop reads CASSPKDRTNYGYTF. The DNA for the CDR3 is TGTGCCAGCTCACCAAAAGACAGGACTAACTATGGCTACACCTTC.